Listed here are 27 T cell receptor beta chains from one sample, sequenced in a study of shared clonotypes between healthy human individuals (TCRdb year 2020). The method was the immunoSEQ multiplex PCR assay. Drawn from immuneACCESS, this table holds only the in-frame rearrangements with V and J called that TCRdb kept. Clones are partly lost; checked studies trace under half to an unresolved V gene and leave the rest unexplained. In this sample the table shows about half a million clones, more than 65% of which occur a single time. The ten largest clones capture 10% to 15% of the sample. Sequencing was done on a sample of PBMCs. The receptors stem from a woman aged 35 to 49 in good health. Some clones in this sample may be carry-over from other donors' samples.

The CDR3 nucleotides read TGTGCCAGCAGCTTTTCCGGGACGAGCTACAATGAGCAGTTCTTC. It encodes CASSFSGTSYNEQFF. V usage is TRBV7-8 and J usage is TRBJ2-1; D could derive from TRBD1 or TRBD2 (5 bases each). The CDR3 is 15 residues long. V dropped 3 bases and J dropped 3 bases, with 12 bases sitting between them. The germline gives CDR1 SGHVS, CDR2 FQNEAQ.

Remarks on this clone: Since a far larger clone is one base different, this is likely a read error. The chain employs TRBV29-1 and TRBJ1-2, with 7 bases fitting TRBD1. Germline V gene sequence: CDR1 SQVTM, CDR2 ANQGSEA. The CDR3 spans 14 residues. Trimming took 5 bases from V and 7 from J; bases not matched to a gene: 13. The DNA of the CDR3 is TGCAGCGTTCCAGAGGAGGACAGGTCCTGTGGCTACACCTTC. Translation gives CSVPEEDRSCGYTF.

V usage is TRBV6-1 and J usage is TRBJ1-2; perhaps TRBD1 as D (5 bases). The CDR3 runs to 14 residues. The germline CDR1 and CDR2 sequences are MNHNS and SASEGT. V was trimmed by 3 bases and J by 7 bases, leaving 15 bases between them. CDR3 loop: CASSEFEGYRGYTF. DNA for the CDR3: TGTGCCAGCAGTGAGTTTGAGGGGTATCGTGGCTACACCTTC.

V and J are TRBV5-1 and TRBJ2-5; the D gene is possibly TRBD2 (6 bases). The CDR3 sequence is 12 residues long. Trimming shortened V by 4 bases and J by 5 bases, and 9 bases separated the two germline ends. CDR1 is SGHRS, CDR2 YFSETQ, per germline. The CDR3 loop is CASSNREETQYF. The CDR3 nucleotides read TGCGCCAGCAGCAACCGGGAGGAGACCCAGTACTTC.

The rearrangement links TRBV5-6 to TRBJ1-2; TRBD1 matches at 8 bases. This CDR3 comprises 17 residues. With V trimmed by 6 bases and J by 5 bases, 18 bases remained unmatched. CDR1 and CDR2 (germline): SGHDT, YYEEEE. This CDR3 is CASTRLDRARPQYGYTF. As DNA, the CDR3 is TGTGCCAGCACCCGATTGGACAGGGCTCGCCCCCAATATGGCTACACCTTC.

V is TRBV5-1 and J is TRBJ1-1, with 8 bases matching TRBD1. In germline, CDR1 is SGHRS, CDR2 YFSETQ. The CDR3 is 13 amino acids. V was clipped by 2 bases and J by 8 bases; unmatched bases: 5. The CDR3 DNA reads TGCGCCAGCAGCTTTGGACAGGGCACCGAAGCTTTCTTT. It yields the protein CASSFGQGTEAFF.

The chain has TRBV19 and TRBJ2-7, with D possibly being TRBD1 (6 bases). This CDR3 has 13 amino acids. Germline V gene sequence: CDR1 LNHDA, CDR2 SQIVND (reference sequence). The V end lost 1 base, the J end lost 4 bases, and 8 bases lay between the germline ends. The CDR3 DNA is TGTGCCAGTAGTATAGGCAGGGGTTACGAGCAGTACTTC. Protein product: CASSIGRGYEQYF.

The J gene is TRBJ2-3, the V gene TRBV5-1, with TRBD2 identical over 11 bases. V was clipped by 6 bases and J by 2 bases; unmatched bases: 14. The CDR3 extends over 18 amino acids. Germline CDR1 and CDR2: SGHRS and YFSETQ. As DNA, the CDR3 is TGCGCCAGCACACCCGGGACTAGCGGATACACCCTCACAGATACGCAGTATTTT. This translates into CASTPGTSGYTLTDTQYF.

The chain uses TRBV7-3 and TRBJ2-1; D is unresolved. The CDR3 is made up of 12 amino acids. Trimming pared 5 bases from V and 9 bases from J, leaving 11 bases between. Germline CDR1 is SGHTA and CDR2 is FQGTGA. The CDR3 is CASSTSDGEQFF. CDR3 DNA: TGTGCCAGCAGCACGTCCGACGGTGAGCAGTTCTTC. Full variable domain (missing parts from reference TRBV7-3 and TRBJ2-1): GAGVSQTPSNKVTEKGKYVELRCDPISGHTALYWYRQSLGQGPEFLIYFQGTGAADDSGLPNDRFFAVRPEGSVSTLKIQRTERGDSAVYLCASSTSDGEQFFGPGTRLTVL.

This clone was seen a single time. The chain links TRBV27 to TRBJ2-7; either TRBD1 or TRBD2 may supply D (5 bases each). The germline CDR1 and CDR2 sequences are MNHEY and SMNVEV (reference sequence). This CDR3 is 14 amino acids long. V lost 3 bases to trimming and J lost 3 bases, with 12 bases between them. In DNA, the CDR3 is TGTGCCAGCAGTTTGGGGCTAGCTGACTACGAGCAGTACTTC. It is translated as CASSLGLADYEQYF.

To note about this clone: A read error is the likely source, as a far larger clone sits one nucleotide away. The sample carries other DNA sequences with the same CDR3. The rearrangement links TRBV4-1 to TRBJ2-7; possibly TRBD2 for D (6 bases). The CDR3 covers 19 residues. Between the trimmed V and J ends, which lost 1 base and 7 bases, there was a span of 29 bases. Per the germline V gene, CDR1 is MGHRA and CDR2 is YSYEKL. The CDR3 coding sequence is TGCGCCAGCAGCCAAGTACGACCCGTCAGCGGGCAGAGGTTTTGGGAGCAGTACTTC. Amino acids: CASSQVRPVSGQRFWEQYF.

In regard to this clone: This probably arose from a read error, given a far larger clone one base away. The chain joins TRBV28 to TRBJ1-1, with a tentative D call TRBD1 (5 bases). The length of the CDR3 is 15 residues. In germline, CDR1 is MDHEN, CDR2 SYDVKM. The germline V and J ends were trimmed by 5 bases and 2 bases, with 15 bases remaining between them. As DNA, the CDR3 is TGTGCCAGCAGTCCCTACGACAGTAGAAACACTGAAGCTTTCTTT. The encoded protein is CASSPYDSRNTEAFF.

The CDR3 DNA sequence: TGCGATCCTACGGTGGCGGTAAACAATGAGCAGTTCTTC. Encoded protein: CDPTVAVNNEQFF. This sequence joins TRBV21-1 and TRBJ2-1; the DNA was not used to check the table's D call, TRBD2. TRBV21-1 corresponds to a pseudogene. The CDR3 has 13 amino acids.

The sample holds many counts of this clone. Other nucleotide sequences in the sample specify the same CDR3. V is TRBV5-4 and J is TRBJ2-2; 8 bases are a match to TRBD1. The V gene end was trimmed by 4 bases and the J gene end by 1 base; junction bases not matched to a gene: 6. This CDR3 comprises 16 residues. Germline V gives CDR1 SGHNT, CDR2 YYREEE (reference sequence). The CDR3 DNA sequence: TGTGCCAGCAGCAAGATTACAGGGGGGAACACCGGGGAGCTGTTTTTT. It translates to CASSKITGGNTGELFF.

The J gene is TRBJ2-3, the V gene TRBV11-1; 11 bases map to TRBD2. Germline-derived CDR1 and CDR2 are SGHAT and FQDESV (reference sequence). Trimming took 8 bases from V and 2 from J; bases not matched to a gene: 6. This CDR3 has 15 amino acids. CDR3 bases: TGTGCCAGCCTTCTGGGACTAGCGGTCACAGATACGCAGTATTTT. Translation: CASLLGLAVTDTQYF.

The chain combines TRBV4-2 with TRBJ2-3, with TRBD2 matching 11 bases. Germline V lookup: CDR1 LGHNA, CDR2 YNFKEQ. The CDR3 runs to 18 residues. With 3 bases clipped from V and 2 bases from J, the junction kept 10 bases outside the gene matches. The CDR3 DNA sequence: TGTGCCAGCAGCCACGGGGGGACTAGCGGACGAGACACAGATACGCAGTATTTT. Its protein is CASSHGGTSGRDTDTQYF.

The chain combines TRBV27 with TRBJ1-4, with 8 bases aligning to TRBD1. The V gene's germline CDR1 is MNHEY and CDR2 SMNVEV (reference sequence). J gave up 3 bases and V 5 bases, and 2 bases lay outside the gene matches. The CDR3 has 14 amino acids. The DNA for the CDR3 is TGTGCCAGCAGTCGGACAGGGTCTAATGAAAAACTGTTTTTT. This encodes CASSRTGSNEKLFF.

The V and J genes are TRBV5-1 and TRBJ2-2; possible D gene TRBD1, 6 bases. In germline, CDR1 is SGHRS, CDR2 YFSETQ. The CDR3 runs to 16 residues. The V end lost 4 bases, the J end lost 3 bases, and 16 bases lay between the germline ends. The CDR3 reads CASSPSSTGDTGELFF. DNA for the CDR3: TGCGCCAGCAGCCCTTCCTCGACAGGTGACACCGGGGAGCTGTTTTTT.

This chain connects TRBV30 to TRBJ1-3; 9 bases align to TRBD1. The CDR3 is 15 amino acids. Germline values: CDR1 GTSNPN, CDR2 SVGIG (reference sequence). V trimming: 3 bases; J trimming: 0 bases; junction bases outside the gene matches: 3. The CDR3 is CAWSLTGGSGNTIYF. For the CDR3, the DNA is TGTGCCTGGAGCCTGACAGGGGGCTCTGGAAACACCATATATTTT. Full variable domain (missing parts from reference TRBV30 and TRBJ1-3): SQTIHQWPATLVQPVGSPLSLECTVEGTSNPNLYWYRQAAGRGLQLLFYSVGIGQISSEVPQNLSASRPQDRQFILSSKKLLLSDSGFYLCAWSLTGGSGNTIYFGEGSWLTVV.

The chain couples TRBV10-2 to TRBJ2-1; 13 bases map to TRBD2. J was trimmed by 8 bases and V by 6 bases; bases with no gene match: 4. From germline, CDR1 is WSHSY and CDR2 SAAADI. The CDR3 spans 14 residues. CDR3 nucleotide sequence: TGCGCCAGCAGGACTAGCGGGAGGCTCGATGAGCAGTTCTTC. Translated, it gives CASRTSGRLDEQFF.

The chain joins TRBV28 to TRBJ1-4; D perhaps matches TRBD1 (6 bases). CDR1 and CDR2 from the germline V gene are MDHEN and SYDVKM. The CDR3 is made up of 15 amino acids. Deletions cut 5 bases from V and 1 base from J, with 11 bases between. CDR3 in amino acids: CASSKRTVTNEKLFF. CDR3 DNA: TGTGCCAGCAGTAAAAGGACAGTAACTAATGAAAAACTGTTTTTT. The complete variable domain, with remaining parts taken from reference TRBV28 and TRBJ1-4, reads DVKVTQSSRYLVKRTGEKVFLECVQDMDHENMFWYRQDPGLGLRLIYFSYDVKMKEKGDIPEGYSVSREKKERFSLILESASTNQTSMYLCASSKRTVTNEKLFFGSGTQLSVL.

Details on this clone: A far bigger clonotype differs at one base, so this is likely a read error. The CDR3 region is CASSWDMGYEQYF. CDR3 DNA sequence: TGTGCCAGCAGTTGGGACATGGGCTACGAGCAGTACTTC. The chain uses TRBV6-1 and TRBJ2-5, with a weak D call TRBD1 (6 bases). The J call is doubtful: the DNA matches TRBJ2-7 better. The CDR3 consists of 13 residues. Germline-derived CDR1 and CDR2 are MNHNS and SASEGT.

This chain joins TRBV7-2 and TRBJ2-2; 11 bases align to TRBD2. Trimming at V came to 5 bases and at J to 5 bases, leaving 4 bases not matched to a gene. Germline V gives CDR1 SGHTA, CDR2 FQGNSA. This CDR3 comprises 15 residues. The CDR3 here is CASSKLAGVTGELFF. CDR3 nucleotides: TGTGCCAGCAGCAAACTAGCGGGAGTAACCGGGGAGCTGTTTTTT.

In this sample, this clone turned up many times. V gene TRBV10-2 combines with J gene TRBJ2-7; D not certain. This CDR3 spans 13 amino acids. Germline CDR1 is WSHSY and CDR2 is SAAADI. The germline V and J ends were trimmed by 3 bases and 8 bases, with 14 bases remaining between them. CDR3 loop: CASSETNAKKQYF. The CDR3 DNA sequence: TGCGCCAGCAGTGAAACAAACGCGAAAAAGCAGTACTTC.

A single count supports this clone. This is likely an artifact of a read error, given a far larger clone one base away. J is TRBJ2-2 and V is TRBV27; D possibly uses TRBD1 or TRBD2 (5 bases each). CDR1 is MNHEY and CDR2 is SMNVEV in the germline V gene (reference sequence). CDR3 length: 15 amino acids. The CDR3 loop reads CAGSPHGAGTGELFF. The CDR3 DNA follows: TGTGCCGGCAGTCCCCACGGGGCTGGGACCGGGGAGCTGTTTTTT.

V and J are TRBV6-5 and TRBJ1-2; 10 bases align to TRBD1. This CDR3 has 15 amino acids. Unmatched junction bases numbered 11, after V lost 5 bases and J lost 8 bases. The germline V gene has CDR1 MNHEY and CDR2 SVGAGI. Here the CDR3 DNA reads TGTGCCAGCAGTCAATGGACAGGGGGGCCATTCGGCTACACCTTC. Protein: CASSQWTGGPFGYTF.

This clone was detected many times. This rearrangement joins TRBV4-1 to TRBJ2-3, with no clear D. This CDR3 comprises 13 residues. V gave up 3 bases and J gave up 3 bases, with 7 bases separating them. Per the germline V gene, CDR1 is MGHRA and CDR2 is YSYEKL. DNA of the CDR3: TGCGCCAGCAGCCACCCCCGGACAGATACGCAGTATTTT. Its protein product is CASSHPRTDTQYF.